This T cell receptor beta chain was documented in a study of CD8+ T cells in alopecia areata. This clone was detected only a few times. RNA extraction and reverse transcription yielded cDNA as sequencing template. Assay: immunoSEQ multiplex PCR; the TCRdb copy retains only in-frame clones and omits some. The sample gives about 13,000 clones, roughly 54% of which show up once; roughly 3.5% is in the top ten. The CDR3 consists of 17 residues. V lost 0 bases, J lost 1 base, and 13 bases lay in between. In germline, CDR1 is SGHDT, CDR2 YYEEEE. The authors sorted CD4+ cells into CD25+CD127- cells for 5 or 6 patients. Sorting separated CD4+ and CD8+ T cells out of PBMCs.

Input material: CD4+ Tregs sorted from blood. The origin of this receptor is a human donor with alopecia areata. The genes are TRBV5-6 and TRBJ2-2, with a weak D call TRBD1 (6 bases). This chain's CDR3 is CASSLASGTQNTGELFF. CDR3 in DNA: TGTGCCAGCAGCTTGGCGTCCGGGACACAGAACACCGGGGAGCTGTTTTTT.